Presented here are 5 T cell receptor beta chains from one specimen sequenced in a study of T cell responses to AZD1222 COVID-19 vaccine. Only in-frame clones appear in the TCRdb table, and some are missing; sequencing was by immunoSEQ multiplex PCR. The sample carries 95,000 to 110,000 clones, roughly 86% recorded once. The input for sequencing was peripheral blood, taken 28 days after the second dose of the MenACWY control vaccine. The receptors derive from an adult who received the MenACWY meningococcal vaccine as a control.

V usage is TRBV6-5 and J usage is TRBJ2-3; D may be TRBD1 or TRBD2 (5 bases each). There are 14 residues in the CDR3. Deletions cut 2 bases from V and 4 bases from J, with 10 bases between. The germline V gene has CDR1 MNHEY and CDR2 SVGAGI. CDR3 sequence reads: CASSYAGAADTQYF. For the CDR3, the DNA is TGTGCCAGCAGTTACGCCGGGGCGGCAGATACGCAGTATTTT.

The V gene is TRBV24-1, the J gene TRBJ2-5; possible D gene TRBD2, 5 bases. V shed 10 bases and J shed 1 base, with 15 bases lying between them. Germline loops: CDR1 KGHDR, CDR2 SFDVKD. CDR3 length: 14 residues. The CDR3 is CATRGGRGQETQYF. The DNA of the CDR3 is TGTGCCACAAGAGGCGGCCGGGGCCAAGAGACCCAGTACTTC.

V gene TRBV5-6 combines with J gene TRBJ2-7; D possibly corresponds to TRBD2 (6 bases). V lost 4 bases and J lost 1, with 18 bases in between. Germline CDR1 reads SGHDT; CDR2 reads YYEEEE. CDR3 length: 16 residues. The CDR3: CASSRGMGSGSYEQYF. The CDR3 coding sequence is TGTGCCAGCAGCCGGGGGATGGGGTCGGGGTCCTACGAGCAGTACTTC.

The CDR3 DNA reads as TGTGCCAGCAGACCCGACAGACCAATCTATGGCTACACCTTC. This codes for CASRPDRPIYGYTF. The chain carries TRBV6-5 and TRBJ1-2; tentative D call: TRBD1 (5 bases). Trimming took 6 bases from V and 4 from J, leaving 15 bases between them. CDR3 size: 14 residues. The germline V gene encodes CDR1 MNHEY and CDR2 SVGAGI.

The chain employs TRBV28 and TRBJ1-5; D may be TRBD1 (6 bases). Trimming pared 7 bases from V and 3 bases from J, leaving 13 bases between. Germline V gene data show CDR1 as MDHEN and CDR2 as SYDVKM. This CDR3 spans 14 amino acids. The CDR3 loop is CASTQGGNNQPQHF. The CDR3 bases are TGTGCCAGCACCCAAGGGGGAAACAATCAGCCCCAGCATTTT.